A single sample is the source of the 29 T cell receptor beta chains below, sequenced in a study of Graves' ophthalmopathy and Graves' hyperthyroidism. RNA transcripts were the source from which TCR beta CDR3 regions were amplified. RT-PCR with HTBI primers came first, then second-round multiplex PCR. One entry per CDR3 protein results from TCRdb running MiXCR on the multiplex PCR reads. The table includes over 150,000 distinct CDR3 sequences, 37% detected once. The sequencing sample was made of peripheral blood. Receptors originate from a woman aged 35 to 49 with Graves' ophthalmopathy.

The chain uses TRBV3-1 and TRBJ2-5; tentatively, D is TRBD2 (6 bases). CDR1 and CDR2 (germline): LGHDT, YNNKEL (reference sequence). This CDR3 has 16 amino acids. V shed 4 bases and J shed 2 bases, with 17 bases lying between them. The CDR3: CASSPRVGLQQETQYF. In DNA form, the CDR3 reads TGTGCCAGCAGCCCACGCGTGGGACTGCAACAAGAGACCCAGTACTTC.

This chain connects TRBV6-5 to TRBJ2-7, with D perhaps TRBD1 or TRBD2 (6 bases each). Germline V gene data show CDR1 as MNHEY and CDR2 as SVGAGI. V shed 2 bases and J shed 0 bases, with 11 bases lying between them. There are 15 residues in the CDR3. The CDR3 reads CASSYGGPLSYEQYF. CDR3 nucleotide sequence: TGTGCCAGCAGTTACGGGGGGCCTCTCTCCTACGAGCAGTACTTC.

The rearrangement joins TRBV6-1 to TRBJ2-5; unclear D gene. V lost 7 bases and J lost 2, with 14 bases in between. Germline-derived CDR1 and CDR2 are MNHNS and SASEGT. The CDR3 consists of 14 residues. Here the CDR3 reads CASTYGPPQETQYF. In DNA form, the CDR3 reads TGTGCCAGCACGTACGGGCCACCTCAAGAGACCCAGTACTTC.

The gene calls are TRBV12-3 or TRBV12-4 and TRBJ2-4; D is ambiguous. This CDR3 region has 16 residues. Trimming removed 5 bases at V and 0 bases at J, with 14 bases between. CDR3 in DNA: TGTGCCAGCAGTGCCGGGTCCGCCTTAGCCAAAAACATTCAGTACTTC. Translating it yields CASSAGSALAKNIQYF.

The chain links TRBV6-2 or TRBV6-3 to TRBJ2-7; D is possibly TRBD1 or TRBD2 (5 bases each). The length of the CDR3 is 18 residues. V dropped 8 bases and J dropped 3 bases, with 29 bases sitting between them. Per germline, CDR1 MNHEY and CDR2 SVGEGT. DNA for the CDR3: TGTGCCAGCCCCTGCCGGAGGCAGGGCGACATCTGGGTCTACGAGCAGTACTTC. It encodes CASPCRRQGDIWVYEQYF.

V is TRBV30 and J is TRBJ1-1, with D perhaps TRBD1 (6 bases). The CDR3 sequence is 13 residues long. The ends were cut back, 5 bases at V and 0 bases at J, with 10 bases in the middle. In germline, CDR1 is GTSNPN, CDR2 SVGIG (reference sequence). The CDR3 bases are TGTGCCTGGCACACAGGGATGAACACTGAAGCTTTCTTT. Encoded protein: CAWHTGMNTEAFF.

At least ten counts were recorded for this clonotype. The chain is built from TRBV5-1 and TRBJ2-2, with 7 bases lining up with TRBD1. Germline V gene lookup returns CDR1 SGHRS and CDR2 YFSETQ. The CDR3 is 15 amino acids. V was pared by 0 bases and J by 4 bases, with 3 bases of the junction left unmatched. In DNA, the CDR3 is TGCGCCAGCAGCTTGGTGACAGGGTCCACCGGGGAGCTGTTTTTT. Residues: CASSLVTGSTGELFF. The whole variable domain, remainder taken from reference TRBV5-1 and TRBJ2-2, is KAGVTQTPRYLIKTRGQQVTLSCSPISGHRSVSWYQQTPGQGLQFLFEYFSETQRNKGNFPGRFSGRQFSNSRSEMNVSTLELGDSALYLCASSLVTGSTGELFFGEGSRLTVL.

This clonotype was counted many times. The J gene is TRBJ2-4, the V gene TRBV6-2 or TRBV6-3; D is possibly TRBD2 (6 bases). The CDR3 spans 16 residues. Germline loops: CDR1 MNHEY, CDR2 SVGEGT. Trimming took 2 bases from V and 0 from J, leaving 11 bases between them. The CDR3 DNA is TGTGCCAGCAGTTACGGGGGAGGCCTAGCCAAAAACATTCAGTACTTC. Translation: CASSYGGGLAKNIQYF.

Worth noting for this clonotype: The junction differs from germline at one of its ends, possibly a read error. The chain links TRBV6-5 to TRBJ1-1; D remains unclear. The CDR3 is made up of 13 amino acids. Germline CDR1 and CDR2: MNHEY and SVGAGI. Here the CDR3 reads CASGYIEDAEAFF. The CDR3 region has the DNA TGTGCCAGCGGTTACATTGAGGACGCTGAAGCTTTCTTC.

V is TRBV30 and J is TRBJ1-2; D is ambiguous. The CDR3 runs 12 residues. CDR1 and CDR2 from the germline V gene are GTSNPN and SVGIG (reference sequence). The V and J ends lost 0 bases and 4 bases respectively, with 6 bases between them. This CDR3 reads CAWSVQLYGYTF. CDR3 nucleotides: TGTGCCTGGAGTGTACAGCTCTATGGCTACACCTTC.

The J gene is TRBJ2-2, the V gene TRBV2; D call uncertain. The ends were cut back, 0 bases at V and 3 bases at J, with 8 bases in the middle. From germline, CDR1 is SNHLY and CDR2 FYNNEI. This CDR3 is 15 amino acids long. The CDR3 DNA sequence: TGTGCCAGCAGTGAAGCGAGACTTCACACCGGGGAGCTGTTTTTT. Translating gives CASSEARLHTGELFF.

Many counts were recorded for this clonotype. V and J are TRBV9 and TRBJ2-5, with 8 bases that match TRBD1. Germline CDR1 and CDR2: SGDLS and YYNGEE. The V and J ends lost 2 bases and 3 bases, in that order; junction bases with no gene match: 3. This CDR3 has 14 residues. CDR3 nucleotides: TGTGCCAGCAGCGTCCTGGACAGGGAAGAGACCCAGTACTTC. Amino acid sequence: CASSVLDREETQYF.

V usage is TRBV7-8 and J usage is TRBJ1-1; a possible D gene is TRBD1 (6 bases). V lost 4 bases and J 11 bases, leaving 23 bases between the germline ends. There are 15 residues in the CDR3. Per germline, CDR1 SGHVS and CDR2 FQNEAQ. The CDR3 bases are TGTGCCAGCAGCTCGTTCTATCATGGGGGACACGAGGCTTTCTTT. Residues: CASSSFYHGGHEAFF.

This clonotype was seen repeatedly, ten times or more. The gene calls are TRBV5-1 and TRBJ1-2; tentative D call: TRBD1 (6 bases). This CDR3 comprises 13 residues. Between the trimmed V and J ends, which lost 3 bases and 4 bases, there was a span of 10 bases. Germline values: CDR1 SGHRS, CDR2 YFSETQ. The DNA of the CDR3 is TGCGCCAGCAGCTCCGGGACATCCTATGGCTACACCTTC. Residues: CASSSGTSYGYTF. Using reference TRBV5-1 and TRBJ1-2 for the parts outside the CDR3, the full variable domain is KAGVTQTPRYLIKTRGQQVTLSCSPISGHRSVSWYQQTPGQGLQFLFEYFSETQRNKGNFPGRFSGRQFSNSRSEMNVSTLELGDSALYLCASSSGTSYGYTFGSGTRLTVV.

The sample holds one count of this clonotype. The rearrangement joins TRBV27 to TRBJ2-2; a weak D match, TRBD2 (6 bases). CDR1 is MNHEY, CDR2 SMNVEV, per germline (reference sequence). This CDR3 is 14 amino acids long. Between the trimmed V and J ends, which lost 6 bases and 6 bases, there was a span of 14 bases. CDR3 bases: TGTGCCAGCAGCCCGCCTTGGGAGGCCGGGGAGCTGTTTTTT. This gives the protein CASSPPWEAGELFF.

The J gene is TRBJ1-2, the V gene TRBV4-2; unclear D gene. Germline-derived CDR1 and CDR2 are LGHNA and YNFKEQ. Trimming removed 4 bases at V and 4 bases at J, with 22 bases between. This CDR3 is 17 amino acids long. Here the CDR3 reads CASSPKLPDRTPYGYTF. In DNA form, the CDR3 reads TGTGCCAGCAGCCCCAAGCTTCCAGATCGGACGCCCTATGGCTACACCTTC.

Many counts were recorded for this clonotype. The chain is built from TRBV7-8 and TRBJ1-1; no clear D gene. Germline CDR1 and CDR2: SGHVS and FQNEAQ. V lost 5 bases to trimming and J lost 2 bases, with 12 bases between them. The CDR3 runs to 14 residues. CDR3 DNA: TGTGCCAGCAGCCCGAATCCCGGTAACACTGAAGCTTTCTTT. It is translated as CASSPNPGNTEAFF.

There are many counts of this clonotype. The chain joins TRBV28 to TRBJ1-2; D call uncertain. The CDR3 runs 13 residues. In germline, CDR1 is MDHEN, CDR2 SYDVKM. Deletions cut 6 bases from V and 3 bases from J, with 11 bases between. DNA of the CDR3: TGTGCCAGCAGGCCCGAAGACTACTATGGCTACACCTTC. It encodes CASRPEDYYGYTF.

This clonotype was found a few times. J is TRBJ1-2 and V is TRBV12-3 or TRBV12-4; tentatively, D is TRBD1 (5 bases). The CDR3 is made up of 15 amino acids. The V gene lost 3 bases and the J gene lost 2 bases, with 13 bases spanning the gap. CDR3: CASSFGGLGNYGYTF. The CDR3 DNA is TGTGCCAGCAGTTTCGGGGGTCTGGGGAACTATGGCTACACCTTC.

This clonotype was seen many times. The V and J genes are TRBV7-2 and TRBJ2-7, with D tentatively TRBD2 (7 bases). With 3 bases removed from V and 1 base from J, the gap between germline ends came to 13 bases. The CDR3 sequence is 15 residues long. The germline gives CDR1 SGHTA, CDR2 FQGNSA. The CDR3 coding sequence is TGTGCCAGCAGCTTGGGGGGCGGGAGATCCTACGAGCAGTACTTC. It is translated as CASSLGGGRSYEQYF. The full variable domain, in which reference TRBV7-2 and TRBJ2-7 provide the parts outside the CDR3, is GAGVSQSPSNKVTEKGKDVELRCDPISGHTALYWYRQSLGQGLEFLIYFQGNSAPDKSGLPSDRFSAERTGGSVSTLTIQRTQQEDSAVYLCASSLGGGRSYEQYFGPGTRLTVT.

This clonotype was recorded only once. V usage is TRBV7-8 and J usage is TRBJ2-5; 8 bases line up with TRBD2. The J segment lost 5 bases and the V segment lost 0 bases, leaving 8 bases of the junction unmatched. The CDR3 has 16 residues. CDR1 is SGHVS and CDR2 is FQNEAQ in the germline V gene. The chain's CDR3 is CASSLAPGGPVETQYF. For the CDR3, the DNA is TGTGCCAGCAGCTTAGCTCCGGGAGGGCCTGTTGAGACCCAGTACTTC.

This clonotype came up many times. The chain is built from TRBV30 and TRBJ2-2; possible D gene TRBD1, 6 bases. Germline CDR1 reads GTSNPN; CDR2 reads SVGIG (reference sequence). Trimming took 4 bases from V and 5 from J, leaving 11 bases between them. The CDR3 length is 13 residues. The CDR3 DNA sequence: TGTGCCTGGAACCGGGACACAACCGGGGAGCTGTTTTTT. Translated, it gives CAWNRDTTGELFF.

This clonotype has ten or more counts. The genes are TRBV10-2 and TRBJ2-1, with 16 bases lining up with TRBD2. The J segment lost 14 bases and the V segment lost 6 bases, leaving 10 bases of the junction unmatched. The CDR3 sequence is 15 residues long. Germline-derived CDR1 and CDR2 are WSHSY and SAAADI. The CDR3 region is CASSTGTSGGAGEFF. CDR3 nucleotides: TGCGCCAGCAGCACCGGGACTAGCGGGGGGGCGGGGGAGTTCTTC.

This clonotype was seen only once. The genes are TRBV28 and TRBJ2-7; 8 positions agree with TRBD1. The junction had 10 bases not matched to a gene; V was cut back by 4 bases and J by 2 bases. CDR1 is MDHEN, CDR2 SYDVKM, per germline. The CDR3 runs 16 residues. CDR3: CASSSGQGVRTYEQYF. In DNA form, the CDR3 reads TGTGCCAGCAGTTCCGGACAGGGCGTAAGGACCTACGAGCAGTACTTC.

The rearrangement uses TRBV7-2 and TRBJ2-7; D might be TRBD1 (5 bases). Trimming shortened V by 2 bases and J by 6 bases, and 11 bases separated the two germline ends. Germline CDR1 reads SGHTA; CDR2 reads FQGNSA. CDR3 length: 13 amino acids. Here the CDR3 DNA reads TGTGCCAGCAGCTTATCCCCTACAGGCGAGCAGTACTTC. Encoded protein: CASSLSPTGEQYF.

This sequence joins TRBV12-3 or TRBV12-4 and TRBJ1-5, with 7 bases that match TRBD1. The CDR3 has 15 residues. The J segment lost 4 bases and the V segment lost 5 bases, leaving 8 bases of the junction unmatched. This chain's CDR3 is CASSLRGQLNQPQHF. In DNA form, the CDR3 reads TGTGCCAGCAGTCTGAGGGGACAGCTTAATCAGCCCCAGCATTTT.

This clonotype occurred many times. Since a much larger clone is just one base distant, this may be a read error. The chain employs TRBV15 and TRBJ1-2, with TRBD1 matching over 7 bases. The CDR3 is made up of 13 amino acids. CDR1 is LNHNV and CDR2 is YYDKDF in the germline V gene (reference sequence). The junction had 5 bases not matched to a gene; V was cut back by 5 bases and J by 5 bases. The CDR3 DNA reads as TGTGCCACCAGCGCAACAGGGGAGTATGGCTACACCTTC. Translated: CATSATGEYGYTF.

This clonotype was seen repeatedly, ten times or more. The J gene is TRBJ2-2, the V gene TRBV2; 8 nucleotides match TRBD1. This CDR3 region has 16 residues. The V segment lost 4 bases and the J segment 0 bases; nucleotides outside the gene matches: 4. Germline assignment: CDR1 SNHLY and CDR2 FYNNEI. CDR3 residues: CASSGAQGANTGELFF. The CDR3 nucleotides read TGTGCCAGCAGTGGGGCACAGGGGGCGAACACCGGGGAGCTGTTTTTT.

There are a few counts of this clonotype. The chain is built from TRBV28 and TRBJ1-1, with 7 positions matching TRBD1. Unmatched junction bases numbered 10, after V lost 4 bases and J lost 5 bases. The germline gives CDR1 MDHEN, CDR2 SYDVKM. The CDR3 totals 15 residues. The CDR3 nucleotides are TGTGCCAGCAGTTACGTACAGGGGATGCGGACTGAAGCTTTCTTT. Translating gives CASSYVQGMRTEAFF.